Below, 13 T cell receptor beta chains from the same sample are listed, as sequenced in a study of regulatory T cells in long-lasting Graves disease. Libraries of TCR beta came from iRepertoire HTBI primers plus Arm-PCR of CDR3 regions. MiXCR, run by TCRdb on the multiplex PCR reads, gives a single entry per CDR3 protein. The data show roughly 500,000 distinct CDR3 sequences, with around 15% seen just once and approximately 17% held by the top ten. The sample's time point: newly diagnosed GD, antithyroid drugs for less than 3 months. PBMC-extracted RNA yielded the TCR library. These records were also assigned to another study, of T cells in Graves' hyperthyroidism and ophthalmopathy.

The sample in question was peripheral blood mononuclear cells (PBMCs), obtained at new diagnosis, from a patient treated with antithyroid drugs. The receptor source for this set is a woman between 45 and 65 years old with Graves disease.

This clonotype came up many times. The chain is built from TRBV28 and TRBJ2-7; D not certain. Germline-derived CDR1 and CDR2 are MDHEN and SYDVKM. Trimming removed 8 bases from V and 4 bases from J, with 18 bases in between. This CDR3 contains 14 residues. DNA of the CDR3: TGTGCCAGCGGCCCCAAGGGTGGATTGTACGAGCAGTACTTC. This gives the protein CASGPKGGLYEQYF. The full variable domain, with the rest looked up from reference TRBV28 and TRBJ2-7, is DVKVTQSSRYLVKRTGEKVFLECVQDMDHENMFWYRQDPGLGLRLIYFSYDVKMKEKGDIPEGYSVSREKKERFSLILESASTNQTSMYLCASGPKGGLYEQYFGPGTRLTVT.

V usage is TRBV14 and J usage is TRBJ2-7, with 13 bases that match TRBD2. CDR1 and CDR2 from the germline V gene are SGHDN and FVKESK. The CDR3 spans 16 residues. Unmatched junction bases numbered 2, after V lost 0 bases and J lost 3 bases. The DNA of the CDR3 is TGTGCCAGCAGCCAAGACGGACTAGCGGGAGTCTACGAGCAGTACTTC. This encodes CASSQDGLAGVYEQYF.

This clonotype has ten or more counts. This chain uses TRBV7-9 with TRBJ2-3; D is possibly TRBD1 (6 bases). The CDR3 runs to 15 residues. V lost 1 base and J lost 2, with 10 bases in between. From germline, CDR1 is SEHNR and CDR2 FQNEAQ (reference sequence). The CDR3 protein is CASSLVSGDTDTQYF. The CDR3 DNA reads TGTGCCAGCAGCTTAGTTTCAGGGGACACAGATACGCAGTATTTT. Supplemented by reference TRBV7-9 and TRBJ2-3, the full variable domain reads DTGVSQNPRHKITKRGQNVTFRCDPISEHNRLYWYRQTLGQGPEFLTYFQNEAQLEKSRLLSDRFSAERPKGSFSTLEIQRTEQGDSAMYLCASSLVSGDTDTQYFGPGTRLTVL.

This clonotype was picked up one time. V gene TRBV28 combines with J gene TRBJ1-6; no firm D call. The ends were cut back, 4 bases at V and 9 bases at J, with 16 bases in the middle. This CDR3 is built from 15 residues. Germline CDR1 MDHEN, CDR2 SYDVKM. CDR3 region: CASSSNGLQSSPLHF. The CDR3 DNA reads TGTGCCAGCAGTTCTAACGGGTTGCAGAGTTCACCCCTCCACTTT.

This clonotype was seen only a few times. V and J are TRBV19 and TRBJ2-7, with 8 bases aligning to TRBD1. In germline, CDR1 is LNHDA, CDR2 SQIVND (reference sequence). Trimming took 3 bases from V and 4 from J; bases not matched to a gene: 8. The CDR3 length is 15 residues. The CDR3 reads CASSIGQGRFYEQYF. CDR3 DNA: TGTGCCAGTAGTATCGGACAGGGTCGGTTTTACGAGCAGTACTTC.

The table lists this clonotype with a few counts. This rearrangement joins TRBV7-9 to TRBJ2-1; D is unclear. The CDR3 sequence is 14 residues long. Germline values: CDR1 SEHNR, CDR2 FQNEAQ (reference sequence). Trimming took 5 bases from V and 0 from J, leaving 8 bases between them. The CDR3 nucleotides are TGTGCCAGCAGCCAACAGAGCTCCTACAATGAGCAGTTCTTC. Translated: CASSQQSSYNEQFF.

This clonotype was counted ten times or more. In DNA form, the CDR3 reads TGTGCCTACCTAGGACAGGGAGCCTACGAGCAGTACTTC. Protein sequence: CAYLGQGAYEQYF. The J gene is TRBJ2-7, the V gene TRBV30; 8 positions agree with TRBD1. J lost 2 bases, V lost 7 bases, and 7 bases had no gene match. The CDR3 covers 13 residues. CDR1 is GTSNPN and CDR2 is SVGIG in the germline V gene (reference sequence).

The chain joins TRBV11-2 to TRBJ2-5; 7 nucleotides line up with TRBD2. The CDR3 runs 16 residues. The V segment lost 5 bases and the J segment 1 base; nucleotides outside the gene matches: 10. Germline values: CDR1 SGHAT, CDR2 FQNNGV. In DNA form, the CDR3 reads TGTGCCAGCAGCCCGGGTGGGGGGGAGTCCCAAGAGACCCAGTACTTC. As protein: CASSPGGGESQETQYF.

This clonotype was recorded a few times. The chain uses TRBV19 and TRBJ2-1; the D gene is possibly TRBD2 (6 bases). CDR3 length: 15 amino acids. Germline CDR1 and CDR2: LNHDA and SQIVND (reference sequence). Between the trimmed V and J ends, which lost 0 bases and 2 bases, there was a span of 8 bases. The CDR3 region is CASSIEGGPYNEQFF. The CDR3 DNA sequence: TGTGCCAGTAGTATAGAGGGGGGACCCTACAATGAGCAGTTCTTC.

This clonotype occurred many times. The chain couples TRBV2 to TRBJ2-1; TRBD2 aligns across 8 bases. V lost 3 bases and J lost 9; bases outside the gene matches: 10. The germline V gene encodes CDR1 SNHLY and CDR2 FYNNEI. The CDR3 consists of 15 residues. CDR3 residues: CASSDGTGGPGEQFF. The CDR3 DNA sequence: TGTGCCAGCAGTGATGGAACGGGAGGGCCCGGTGAGCAGTTCTTC.

The sample holds many counts of this clonotype. This sequence joins TRBV5-1 and TRBJ2-2; TRBD2 might be the D (6 bases). Germline V gene data show CDR1 as SGHRS and CDR2 as YFSETQ. V was trimmed by 9 bases and J by 4 bases, leaving 16 bases between them. The CDR3 spans 14 residues. The CDR3 nucleotides read TGCGCCACGGGTCGGAGGGAAGGCACCGGGGAGCTGTTTTTT. Translation: CATGRREGTGELFF.

The V and J genes are TRBV10-2 and TRBJ1-2, with 7 bases aligning to TRBD1. This CDR3 spans 15 amino acids. From germline, CDR1 is WSHSY and CDR2 SAAADI. Trimming removed 3 bases from V and 7 bases from J; junction bases left unmatched: 11. The chain's CDR3 is CASSDPSTGFLGYTF. The CDR3 nucleotides are TGCGCCAGCAGTGACCCCTCGACAGGGTTTCTTGGCTACACCTTC.

A few counts support this clonotype. V usage is TRBV6-1 and J usage is TRBJ2-1; 9 bases are a match to TRBD2. With 6 bases clipped from V and 8 bases from J, the junction kept 14 bases outside the gene matches. The CDR3 has 16 amino acids. Looked up from germline, CDR1 is MNHNS and CDR2 is SASEGT. In DNA form, the CDR3 reads TGTGCCAGCAGACCCCTAGCGGGGAGGGCCAGGGATGAGCAGTTCTTC. It translates to CASRPLAGRARDEQFF.